This TCR beta chain emerged from a study of CD8 T cell repertoires and HIV-1 epitope variants. Study-level background: Tested: three Gag epitope families, Nef HW9 and YT9. A roughly 10-day culture received IL-2, IL-7 and IL-15 on days 3 and 7. 1M T cells were kept uncultured as a baseline.

Concerning this clone itself: Its target is unknown.

Generated by immunoSEQ multiplex PCR, the TCRdb table keeps only in-frame clones and is missing some. The data show nearly 5,000 clones, just over 65% seen once. Germline CDR1 SGHVS, CDR2 FQNEAQ. With 3 bases removed from V and 3 bases from J, the gap between germline ends came to 10 bases. The CDR3 has 14 amino acids. Findings and limits, study-wide: The assay identified only TCR beta chains of antigen-proliferating T cells.

Input material: cultured CD8+ T cells derived from PBMCs. This rearrangement joins TRBV7-8 to TRBJ2-3, with no clear D. The sequence was obtained from a male donor with HIV. CDR3 coding DNA: TGTGCCAGCAGCTTTACCGCGCCTACAGATACGCAGTATTTT. As protein: CASSFTAPTDTQYF. Full variable domain (outside the CDR3, taken from reference TRBV7-8 and TRBJ2-3): GAGVSQSPRYKVAKRGQDVALRCDPISGHVSLFWYQQALGQGPEFLTYFQNEAQLDKSGLPSDRFFAERPEGSVSTLKIQRTQQEDSAVYLCASSFTAPTDTQYFGPGTRLTVL.